This T cell receptor (beta chain) was recovered during a study of human T cells and chemical hapten exposure (dated by TCRdb to 2020 to 2023). About the investigation overall: For sensitization, 2% DPC in acetone was applied to a roughly 2 cm by roughly 2 cm area of upper inner arm skin. The libraries were sequenced as a pool, and the TCR yield per sample differed mostly because of small variations in library volumes within the pool. Approximately 30 alopecia patients provided blood for TCR sequencing at one to four time points (pre-sensitization, 2, 6 and 24 weeks). The study tracked peripheral blood TCR repertoire changes in vivo during primary and secondary sensitization to the hapten diphenylcyclopropenone (DPC) in alopecia patients. Patch testing was done on the upper back using Finn chambers containing 0.01% DPC, and results were scored after 6 days according to International Contact Dermatitis Research Group standards. The patient cohort, mostly female, included alopecia areata with under or over 50% scalp involvement, alopecia totalis and alopecia universalis. Throughout the study period of 20 to 25 weeks, patients also received therapeutic DPC doses to the scalp every week. Patient blood was sampled pre-sensitization (week 0) and at 2, 6 and about 24 weeks after DPC sensitization. Study-wide conclusions, independent of this receptor: Expanded TCRs formed significantly more large CDR3 similarity clusters than pre-sensitization or healthy control sets, consistent with antigen-driven responses. Patch test score correlated positively with the number of PT1 expanded TCRs, reaching significance at thresholds 8, 16 and 32 but not at 4. DPC sensitization did not change how many TCRs were above 1 in 1000 frequency, and no evidence was found of alterations in global repertoire structure. All patients had alopecia, a presumed autoimmune disease, so their immune response might differ from that of healthy individuals. Repeated subsampling changed both the strength of the expansion versus patch-test correlation and the threshold at which that correlation became significant.

Libraries were made using RACE. The run used a NextSeq 500. During library preparation, unique molecular identifiers were attached to individual cDNA molecules so that TCRs could be counted quantitatively and reproducibly. Both TCR alpha and TCR beta chains were sequenced from each blood RNA sample. In the source study's methods: The median number of TCRs per sample was approximately 93,000, ranging from about 20,000 to 690,600. V, J and CDR3 annotation of the TCR reads was carried out using the Decombinator software suite. For PS versus PT1 abundance plots, all samples were subsampled to the same number of TCRs (28,000). Expanded TCRs were defined as absent before sensitization and observed at least eight times at the 2-week time point. TCRdb applied fastp at Q25 and MiXCR to the public reads, then kept only in-frame beta chains. Every entry covers one CDR3 protein and lists the most common genes and DNA from its rows. The V and J calls were determined by TCRdb, not by the authors. This sample lists tens of thousands of distinct CDR3 sequences; about 15% were detected once. The ten largest account for 4.6% of the sample.

In light of the paper, this sample's time point label describes: pre-sensitization, week 0. The label giving this sample's treatment or condition can be read as: therapeutic diphenylcyclopropenone sensitization with weekly scalp DPC. At each patch-test visit, blood was drawn before the patch test was applied. To be eligible, patients had to be aged 18 to 70, diagnosed with alopecia and judged suitable for DPC therapy, while pregnant patients were excluded. Total RNA was extracted from unfractionated whole blood that had been collected in Tempus Blood RNA tubes. To note about this clonotype: Its cognate antigen has yet to be identified. No per-base quality is available; no much larger clone lies one base away.

From cysteine to phenylalanine, the CDR3 is 12 amino acids long. CDR3 DNA only is kept here, 36 bases in frame from base 1. The V end loses 5 bases and the J end loses 9 bases, and a stretch of 11 bases separates them. The TCR was taken from a woman aged 45-65 years with alopecia areata. Some clones in this sample may be carry-over from other donors' samples. The specimen was whole blood, collected in connection with sensitization to the hapten diphenylcyclopropenone (DPC). This receptor chain uses TRBV12-3 or TRBV12-4 and TRBJ2-1, with the D segment identity uncertain. The CDR3 in this case is CASSLPGGEQFF. The sequence in DNA is TGTGCCAGCAGTCTCCCTGGCGGTGAGCAGTTCTTC.